A single T cell receptor (beta chain) is shown here with its context. V was pared by 2 bases and J by 0 bases, with 3 bases of the junction left unmatched. CDR1 and CDR2 (germline): GTSNPN, SVGIG (reference sequence). This CDR3 is 14 amino acids long. Expressed TCRB transcripts were sequenced, since all the RNA that had been isolated was reverse transcribed. Repertoires were generated with immunoSEQ multiplex PCR, while TCRdb's copy carries only in-frame clones and drops some. The sample carries around 44,000 clones, over 50% recorded once. This specimen belongs to a study of beta chain features in type 1 diabetes.

This clonotype was sampled from a woman under 30 in good health. The sequencing input was Tregs from blood. The chain combines TRBV30 with TRBJ1-1; the match to TRBD1 covers 7 bases. CDR3 sequence: CAWSRGQLNTEAFF. For the CDR3, the DNA is TGTGCCTGGAGTAGGGGACAGTTGAACACTGAAGCTTTCTTT.